These 31 T cell receptor beta chains originate from one sample sequenced in a study of blood T cell repertoires in COVID-19. Sequenced by immunoSEQ multiplex PCR; TCRdb stores in-frame clones only, minus some. The table has roughly 200,000 clones, 65% to 90% seen once. Sequenced input: PBMCs or T cells enriched from blood (not recorded which). The receptors were gathered from a middle-aged man who had recovered from COVID-19.

The chain is built from TRBV5-1 and TRBJ2-7; D gene ambiguous. V lost 0 bases, J lost 3 bases, and 13 bases lay in between. Per the germline V gene, CDR1 is SGHRS and CDR2 is YFSETQ. CDR3 length: 15 amino acids. The CDR3 sequence is CASSLDSPSIYEQYF. The CDR3 region has the DNA TGCGCCAGCAGCTTGGACTCTCCCTCGATCTACGAGCAGTACTTC.

The rearrangement uses TRBV6-5 and TRBJ2-1; 7 bases line up with TRBD2. From germline, CDR1 is MNHEY and CDR2 SVGAGI. The CDR3 spans 14 residues. With V trimmed by 2 bases and J by 6 bases, 4 bases remained unmatched. In DNA form, the CDR3 reads TGTGCCAGCAGTTACGGACTAGAGGTCAATGAGCAGTTCTTC. This translates into CASSYGLEVNEQFF.

J is TRBJ2-5 and V is TRBV2, with 14 nucleotides matching TRBD2. This CDR3 contains 18 residues. Losses at the gene ends were 7 bases for V and 4 bases for J; bases not matched to a gene: 14. Per the germline V gene, CDR1 is SNHLY and CDR2 is FYNNEI. The CDR3 spells CASTRGGLAGAQGETQYF. CDR3 sequence (DNA): TGTGCCAGCACCCGGGGGGGACTAGCGGGGGCCCAGGGAGAGACCCAGTACTTC.

The V and J genes are TRBV11-3 and TRBJ2-5; TRBD1 aligns across 9 bases. The CDR3 runs to 15 residues. V gave up 5 bases and J gave up 5 bases; unmatched junction bases: 9. Germline lookup yields CDR1 SGHNT and CDR2 YENEEA. This CDR3 is CASSPGTGRAETQYF. The CDR3 DNA is TGTGCCAGCAGCCCGGGGACAGGGAGGGCGGAGACCCAGTACTTC.

CDR3 protein: CATSMGAAPLGTDTQYF. For the CDR3, the DNA is TGTGCCACCAGTATGGGGGCCGCACCACTCGGCACAGATACGCAGTATTTT. J is TRBJ2-3 and V is TRBV24-1; weak D call: TRBD1 (6 bases). V was pared by 6 bases and J by 1 base, with 19 bases between. Germline V gene data show CDR1 as KGHDR and CDR2 as SFDVKD. The CDR3 contains 17 residues.

The chain uses TRBV9 and TRBJ1-4, with TRBD1 as a possible D gene (6 bases). V was clipped by 0 bases and J by 5 bases, with 11 bases between them. CDR3 length equals 15 residues. Germline CDR1 SGDLS, CDR2 YYNGEE. The CDR3 coding sequence is TGTGCCAGCAGCGTAGCAGGGGCAGGGAATGAAAAACTGTTTTTT. Translated, it gives CASSVAGAGNEKLFF.

This clone was picked up a small number of times. J is TRBJ1-1 and V is TRBV6-1, with D unclear. The CDR3 has 13 residues. With 2 bases removed from V and 1 base from J, the gap between germline ends came to 5 bases. Germline values: CDR1 MNHNS, CDR2 SASEGT. The CDR3 loop reads CASSETANTEAFF. The DNA of the CDR3 is TGTGCCAGCAGTGAAACAGCGAACACTGAAGCTTTCTTT.

The chain combines TRBV19 with TRBJ1-2; D possibly corresponds to TRBD1 (5 bases). Trimming removed 6 bases at V and 3 bases at J, with 8 bases between. Germline CDR1 reads LNHDA; CDR2 reads SQIVND (reference sequence). This CDR3 has 12 residues. The CDR3 protein is CASRMGHYGYTF. As DNA, the CDR3 is TGTGCCAGTAGAATGGGGCACTATGGCTACACCTTC.

The V and J genes are TRBV5-1 and TRBJ2-5, with 9 bases lining up with TRBD2. The trim removed 4 bases at V and 5 bases at J, leaving 6 bases unmatched. This CDR3 region has 14 residues. CDR1 and CDR2 from the germline V gene are SGHRS and YFSETQ. CDR3 sequence: CASSLGREGETQYF. The CDR3 DNA reads as TGCGCCAGCAGCCTCGGGCGGGAGGGGGAGACCCAGTACTTC.

A single count supports this clone. V gene TRBV5-6 combines with J gene TRBJ1-4; no clear D. The CDR3 is made up of 13 amino acids. V gave up 0 bases and J gave up 5 bases, with 5 bases separating them. Looked up from germline, CDR1 is SGHDT and CDR2 is YYEEEE. CDR3 bases: TGTGCCAGCAGCTTGGCGTCGAATGAAAAACTGTTTTTT. This translates into CASSLASNEKLFF. The entire variable domain, with the rest obtained from reference TRBV5-6 and TRBJ1-4, is as follows: DAGVTQSPTHLIKTRGQQVTLRCSPKSGHDTVSWYQQALGQGPQFIFQYYEEEERQRGNFPDRFSGHQFPNYSSELNVNALLLGDSALYLCASSLASNEKLFFGSGTQLSVL.

The chain links TRBV6-4 to TRBJ1-1, with D perhaps TRBD1 (6 bases). V was clipped by 3 bases and J by 10 bases, with 15 bases between them. CDR3 size: 13 residues. The germline V gene encodes CDR1 MRHNA and CDR2 SNTAGT. This CDR3 reads CASSENRDTRAFF. For the CDR3, the DNA is TGTGCCAGCAGTGAGAACAGGGATACGAGAGCTTTCTTT.

The V gene is TRBV30, the J gene TRBJ1-1; D is undetermined. This CDR3 is built from 13 residues. Germline CDR1 is GTSNPN and CDR2 is SVGIG (reference sequence). V was shortened by 2 bases and J by 5 bases, with 12 bases between the two germline ends. Here the CDR3 reads CAWSLGVRTEAFF. CDR3 DNA sequence: TGTGCCTGGAGTCTCGGGGTTCGGACTGAAGCTTTCTTT. Combining the CDR3 with reference TRBV30 and TRBJ1-1 gives the whole variable domain SQTIHQWPATLVQPVGSPLSLECTVEGTSNPNLYWYRQAAGRGLQLLFYSVGIGQISSEVPQNLSASRPQDRQFILSSKKLLLSDSGFYLCAWSLGVRTEAFFGQGTRLTVV.

This sequence joins TRBV6-5 and TRBJ2-5; TRBD2 matches 12 bases. V lost 4 bases and J lost 4; bases outside the gene matches: 4. There are 15 residues in the CDR3. Germline values: CDR1 MNHEY, CDR2 SVGAGI. As DNA, the CDR3 is TGTGCCAGCAGTTCTGTGACTAGCGGGAGAGAGACCCAGTACTTC. Translating gives CASSSVTSGRETQYF.

V is TRBV13 and J is TRBJ2-1; 9 bases line up with TRBD2. CDR1 PRHDT and CDR2 FYEKMQ come from the germline V gene (reference sequence). V lost 5 bases to trimming and J lost 5 bases; unmatched junction nucleotides: 7. This CDR3 region has 15 residues. CDR3 in amino acids: CASSPPGLADNEQFF. CDR3 nucleotides: TGTGCCAGCAGCCCTCCGGGACTAGCAGACAATGAGCAGTTCTTC.

The gene calls are TRBV12-5 and TRBJ1-1, with 7 bases lining up with TRBD1. The V and J ends lost 1 base and 10 bases, in that order; junction bases with no gene match: 3. In germline, CDR1 is LGHNT, CDR2 FRNRAP. CDR3 size: 12 residues. The CDR3 spells CASGLEGARAFF. The CDR3 DNA follows: TGTGCTAGTGGTTTGGAGGGGGCTAGAGCTTTCTTT. Complete variable domain (other parts from reference TRBV12-5 and TRBJ1-1): DARVTQTPRHKVTEMGQEVTMRCQPILGHNTVFWYRQTMMQGLELLAYFRNRAPLDDSGMPKDRFSAEMPDATLATLKIQPSEPRDSAVYFCASGLEGARAFFGQGTRLTVV.

The V and J genes are TRBV12-2 and TRBJ2-7; the DNA was not compared with TRBD2, the D call given in the table. TRBV12-2 is listed as a pseudogene. CDR3 length: 15 amino acids. The CDR3 sequence is CARSAIGEVVYVQYV. DNA of the CDR3: TGTGCAAGGAGCGCTATAGGGGAGGTTGTCTACGTGCAGTACGTC.

The V gene is TRBV9, the J gene TRBJ2-1; TRBD2 matches 10 bases. V lost 3 bases and J lost 8; bases outside the gene matches: 2. This CDR3 is 13 amino acids long. The germline V gene encodes CDR1 SGDLS and CDR2 YYNGEE. In DNA form, the CDR3 reads TGTGCCAGCAGCGCCGGGACTAGCGATGAGCAGTTCTTC. It encodes CASSAGTSDEQFF.

Of note for this clone: Other nucleotide sequences in the sample specify the same CDR3. The V call is TRBV3-1 (or the pseudogene TRBV3-2), the J call TRBJ1-2; unclear D gene. Trimming left V 0 bases short and J 4 bases short, with 9 bases between. The V gene's germline CDR1 is LGHDT and CDR2 YNNKEL (reference sequence). The CDR3 has 14 amino acids. The CDR3 protein is CASSQDTGSYGYTF. In nucleotides, the CDR3 is TGTGCCAGCAGCCAAGATACGGGATCCTATGGCTACACCTTC.

This clone was detected a few times. V and J are TRBV4-3 and TRBJ1-2, with 10 bases identical to TRBD1. Germline trimming cut 0 bases from V and 0 bases from J; bases unmatched to any gene: 4. Germline V gene lookup returns CDR1 LGHNA and CDR2 YSLEER. The CDR3 runs to 17 residues. The CDR3 DNA is TGCGCCAGCAGCCAAGAGGGACAGGGGAATACTAACTATGGCTACACCTTC. Amino acids: CASSQEGQGNTNYGYTF.

The chain joins TRBV7-3 to TRBJ2-1, with D possibly TRBD1 on 5 matching bases. V was shortened by 2 bases and J by 8 bases, with 10 bases between the two germline ends. This CDR3 comprises 13 residues. The germline CDR1 and CDR2 sequences are SGHTA and FQGTGA. The chain's CDR3 is CASSLVGADEQFF. The DNA of the CDR3 is TGTGCCAGCAGCTTAGTAGGGGCGGATGAGCAGTTCTTC.

This clone was detected a few times. The chain recombines TRBV7-2 with TRBJ2-7; no clear D gene. The germline CDR1 and CDR2 sequences are SGHTA and FQGNSA. Trimming stripped 1 base from V and 5 bases from J, with 9 bases between. The CDR3 runs to 13 residues. The CDR3 nucleotides are TGTGCCAGCAGCTTAGGAGCGACGGACGAGCAGTACGTC. Protein: CASSLGATDEQYV.

The chain employs TRBV5-6 and TRBJ1-6, with TRBD1 matching over 7 bases. The germline CDR1 and CDR2 sequences are SGHDT and YYEEEE. The junction had 4 bases not matched to a gene; V was cut back by 2 bases and J by 8 bases. This CDR3 contains 14 residues. CDR3 sequence reads: CASSLGQEYSPLHF. CDR3 in DNA: TGTGCCAGCAGCTTAGGACAGGAATATTCACCCCTCCACTTT.

J is TRBJ2-5 and V is TRBV5-4; D may be TRBD1 (6 bases). The CDR3 runs to 14 residues. V shed 0 bases and J shed 3 bases, with 9 bases lying between them. The germline V gene has CDR1 SGHNT and CDR2 YYREEE (reference sequence). The CDR3 sequence is CASSLGDKKETQYF. As DNA, the CDR3 is TGTGCCAGCAGCTTGGGGGACAAAAAAGAGACCCAGTACTTC.

The sample holds a few counts of this clone. The rearrangement links TRBV3-1 (or the pseudogene TRBV3-2) to TRBJ2-3, with D possibly matching TRBD1 (6 bases). The germline V gene has CDR1 LGHDT and CDR2 YNNKEL (reference sequence). The CDR3 covers 15 residues. V was pared by 4 bases and J by 3 bases, with 14 bases between. The chain's CDR3 is CASSPTAGETDTQYF. As DNA, the CDR3 is TGTGCCAGCAGCCCTACTGCAGGGGAGACAGATACGCAGTATTTT.

The chain is built from TRBV15 and TRBJ2-6; 7 positions agree with TRBD1. The CDR3 is 19 amino acids. V lost 3 bases, J lost 0 bases, and 11 bases stayed unmatched. Looked up from germline, CDR1 is LNHNV and CDR2 is YYDKDF (reference sequence). Written as DNA, the CDR3 is TGTGCCACCAGCAGGTCCCGGGACAGACTTTACTCTGGGGCCAACGTCCTGACTTTC. This sequence encodes CATSRSRDRLYSGANVLTF.

This clone was seen a single time. The V call is TRBV3-1 (or the pseudogene TRBV3-2), the J call TRBJ2-2, with TRBD2 as a possible D gene (6 bases). Between the trimmed V and J ends, which lost 5 bases and 5 bases, there was a span of 18 bases. The CDR3 totals 16 residues. Germline V gene data show CDR1 as LGHDT and CDR2 as YNNKEL (reference sequence). The CDR3 region has the DNA TGTGCCAGCAGCTTTCCGGGAGCCCCGTGGACCGGGGAGCTGTTTTTT. Translating gives CASSFPGAPWTGELFF.

This chain uses TRBV5-4 with TRBJ2-1; 7 positions match TRBD2. The CDR3 spans 14 residues. The trim removed 4 bases at V and 9 bases at J, leaving 10 bases unmatched. The V gene's germline CDR1 is SGHNT and CDR2 YYREEE (reference sequence). CDR3 amino acids: CASSLSLREFEQFF. Here the CDR3 DNA reads TGTGCCAGCAGCCTGTCGCTGCGGGAGTTTGAGCAGTTCTTC.

This chain connects TRBV27 to TRBJ1-1, with D hard to call. V lost 3 bases and J lost 3, with 8 bases in between. CDR1 and CDR2 from the germline V gene are MNHEY and SMNVEV (reference sequence). The CDR3 loop spans 13 amino acids. The CDR3 nucleotides are TGTGCCAGCAGTTTGAGCCGTTACACTGAAGCTTTCTTT. This gives the protein CASSLSRYTEAFF.

The CDR3: CASTRYSNQPQHF. CDR3 sequence (DNA): TGTGCCAGTACCCGTTATAGCAATCAGCCCCAGCATTTT. V and J are TRBV19 and TRBJ1-5; D remains unclear. This CDR3 is 13 amino acids long. Germline-derived CDR1 and CDR2 are LNHDA and SQIVND (reference sequence). V dropped 7 bases and J dropped 0 bases, with 7 bases sitting between them. The full variable domain, rest sourced from reference TRBV19 and TRBJ1-5, is DGGITQSPKYLFRKEGQNVTLSCEQNLNHDAMYWYRQDPGQGLRLIYYSQIVNDFQKGDIAEGYSVSREKKESFPLTVTSAQKNPTAFYLCASTRYSNQPQHFGDGTRLSIL.

The chain employs TRBV9 and TRBJ2-1; 10 bases are a match to TRBD2. The length of the CDR3 is 17 residues. J lost 0 bases, V lost 4 bases, and 7 bases had no gene match. CDR1 and CDR2 from the germline V gene are SGDLS and YYNGEE. CDR3 coding DNA: TGTGCCAGCAGCAGGACTAGCGGTCTAAGCTCCTACAATGAGCAGTTCTTC. Protein sequence: CASSRTSGLSSYNEQFF.

The J gene is TRBJ1-6, the V gene TRBV10-3; D is perhaps TRBD1 (5 bases). The germline V gene encodes CDR1 ENHRY and CDR2 SYGVKD. Trimming stripped 3 bases from V and 6 bases from J, with 15 bases between. CDR3 length: 16 amino acids. CDR3 DNA: TGTGCCATCAGTGAATCTGGGGGGTCTAGTAATTCACCCCTCCACTTT. Protein product: CAISESGGSSNSPLHF.